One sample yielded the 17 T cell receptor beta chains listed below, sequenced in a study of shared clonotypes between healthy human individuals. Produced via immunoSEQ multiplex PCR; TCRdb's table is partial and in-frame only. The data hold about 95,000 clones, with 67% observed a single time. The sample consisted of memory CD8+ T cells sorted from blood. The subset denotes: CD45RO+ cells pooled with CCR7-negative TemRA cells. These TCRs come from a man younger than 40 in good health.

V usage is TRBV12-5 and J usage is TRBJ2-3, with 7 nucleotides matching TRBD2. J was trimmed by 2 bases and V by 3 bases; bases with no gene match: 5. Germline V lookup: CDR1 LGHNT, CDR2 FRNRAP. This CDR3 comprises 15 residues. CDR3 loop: CASGFLSGVTDTQYF. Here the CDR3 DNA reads TGTGCTAGTGGTTTTCTGAGCGGGGTCACAGATACGCAGTATTTT.

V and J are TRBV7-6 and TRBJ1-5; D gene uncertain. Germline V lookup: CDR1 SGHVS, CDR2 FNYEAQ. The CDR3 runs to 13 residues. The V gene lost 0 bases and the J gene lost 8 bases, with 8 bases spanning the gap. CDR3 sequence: CASSLAGRKPQHF. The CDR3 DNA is TGTGCCAGCAGCTTAGCTGGTCGGAAGCCCCAGCATTTT.

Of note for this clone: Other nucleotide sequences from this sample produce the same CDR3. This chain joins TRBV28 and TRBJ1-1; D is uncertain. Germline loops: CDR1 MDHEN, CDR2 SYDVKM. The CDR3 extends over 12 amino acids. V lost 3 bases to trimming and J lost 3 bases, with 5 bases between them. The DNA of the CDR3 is TGTGCCAGCAGTTTTGGGTACACTGAAGCTTTCTTT. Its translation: CASSFGYTEAFF.

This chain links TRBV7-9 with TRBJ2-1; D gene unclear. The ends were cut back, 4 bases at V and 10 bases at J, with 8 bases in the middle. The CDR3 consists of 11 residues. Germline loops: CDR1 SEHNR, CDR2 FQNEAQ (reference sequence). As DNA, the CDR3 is TGTGCCAGCAGCTCGAGTAGGGAGCAGTTCTTC. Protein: CASSSSREQFF.

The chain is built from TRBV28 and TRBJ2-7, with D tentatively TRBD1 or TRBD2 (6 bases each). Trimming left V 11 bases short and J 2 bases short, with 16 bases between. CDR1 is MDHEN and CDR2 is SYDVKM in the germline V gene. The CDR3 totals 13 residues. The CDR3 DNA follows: TGTGCCGGAGGGGGTCCTAGTCCCTACGAGCAGTACTTC. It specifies CAGGGPSPYEQYF.

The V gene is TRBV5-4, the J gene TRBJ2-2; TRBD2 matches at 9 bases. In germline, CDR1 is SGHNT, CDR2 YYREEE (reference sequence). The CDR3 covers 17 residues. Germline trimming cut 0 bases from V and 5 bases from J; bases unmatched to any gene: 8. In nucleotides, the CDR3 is TGTGCCAGCAGCTTGGGAGGAGCTAGCGGGGTTACCGGGGAGCTGTTTTTT. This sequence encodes CASSLGGASGVTGELFF.

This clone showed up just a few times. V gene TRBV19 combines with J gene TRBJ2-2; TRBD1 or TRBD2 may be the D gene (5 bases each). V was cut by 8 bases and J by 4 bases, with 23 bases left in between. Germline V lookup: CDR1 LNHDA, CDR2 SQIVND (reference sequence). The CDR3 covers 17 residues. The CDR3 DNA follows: TGTGCCAGTTTTAACTCAGGGAGACTATGGAGCACCGGGGAGCTGTTTTTT. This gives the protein CASFNSGRLWSTGELFF.

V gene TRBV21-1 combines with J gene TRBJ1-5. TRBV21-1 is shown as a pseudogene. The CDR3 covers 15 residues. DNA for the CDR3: TGTGCCAGGGGGAGGGTAGTGGATAGCAATCAGCCCCAGCATTTT. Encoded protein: CARGRVVDSNQPQHF.

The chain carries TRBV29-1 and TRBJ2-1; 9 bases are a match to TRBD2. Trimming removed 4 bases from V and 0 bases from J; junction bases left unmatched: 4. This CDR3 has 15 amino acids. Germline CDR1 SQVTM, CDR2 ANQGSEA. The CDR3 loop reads CSVALAGSSYNEQFF. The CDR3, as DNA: TGCAGCGTTGCCCTAGCGGGGAGCTCCTACAATGAGCAGTTCTTC.

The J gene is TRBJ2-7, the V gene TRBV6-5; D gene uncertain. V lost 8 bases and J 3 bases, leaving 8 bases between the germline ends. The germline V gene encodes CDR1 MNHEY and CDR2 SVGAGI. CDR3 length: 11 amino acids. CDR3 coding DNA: TGTGCCAGCGTGCTCTTCTACGAGCAGTACTTC. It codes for CASVLFYEQYF.

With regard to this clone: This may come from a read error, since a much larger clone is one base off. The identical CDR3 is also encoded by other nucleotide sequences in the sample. The CDR3, as DNA: TGTGCCAGCAGTTCCTTGTACGAGCAGTACTTC. As protein: CASSSLYEQYF. The chain is built from TRBV28 and TRBJ2-7; D is uncertain. The CDR3 has 11 residues. The ends were cut back, 4 bases at V and 4 bases at J, with 5 bases in the middle. Per germline, CDR1 MDHEN and CDR2 SYDVKM.

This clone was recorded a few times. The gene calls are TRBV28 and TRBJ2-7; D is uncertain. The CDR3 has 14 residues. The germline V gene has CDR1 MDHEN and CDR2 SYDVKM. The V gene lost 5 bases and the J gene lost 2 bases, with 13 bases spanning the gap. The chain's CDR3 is CASSPYTTTYEQYF. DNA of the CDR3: TGTGCCAGCAGTCCTTACACTACGACCTACGAGCAGTACTTC.

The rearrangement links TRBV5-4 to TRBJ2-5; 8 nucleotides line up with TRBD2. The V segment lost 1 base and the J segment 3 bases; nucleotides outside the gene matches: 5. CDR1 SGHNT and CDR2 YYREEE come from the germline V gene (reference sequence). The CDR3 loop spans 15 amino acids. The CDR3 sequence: CASSLKRGSKETQYF. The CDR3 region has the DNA TGTGCCAGCAGCTTGAAGCGGGGGAGTAAAGAGACCCAGTACTTC.

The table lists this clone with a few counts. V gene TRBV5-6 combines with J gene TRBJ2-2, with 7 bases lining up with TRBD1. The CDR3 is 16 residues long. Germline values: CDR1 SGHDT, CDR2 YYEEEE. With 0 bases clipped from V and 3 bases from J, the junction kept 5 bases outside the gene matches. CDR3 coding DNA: TGTGCCAGCAGCTTGGCCGGGACAGCTTACACCGGGGAGCTGTTTTTT. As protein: CASSLAGTAYTGELFF.

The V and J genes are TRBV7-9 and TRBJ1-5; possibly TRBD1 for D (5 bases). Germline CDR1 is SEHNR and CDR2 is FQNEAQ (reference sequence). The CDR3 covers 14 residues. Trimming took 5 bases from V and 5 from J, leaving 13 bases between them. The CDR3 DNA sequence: TGTGCCAGCAGCCTCCCAGGGCACCATCAGCCCCAGCATTTT. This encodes CASSLPGHHQPQHF.

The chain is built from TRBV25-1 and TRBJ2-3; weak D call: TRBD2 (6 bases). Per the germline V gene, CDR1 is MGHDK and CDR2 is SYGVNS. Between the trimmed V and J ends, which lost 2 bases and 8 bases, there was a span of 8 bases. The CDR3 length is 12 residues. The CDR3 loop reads CASSEKEGTQYF. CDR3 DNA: TGTGCCAGCAGTGAAAAGGAGGGTACGCAGTATTTT.

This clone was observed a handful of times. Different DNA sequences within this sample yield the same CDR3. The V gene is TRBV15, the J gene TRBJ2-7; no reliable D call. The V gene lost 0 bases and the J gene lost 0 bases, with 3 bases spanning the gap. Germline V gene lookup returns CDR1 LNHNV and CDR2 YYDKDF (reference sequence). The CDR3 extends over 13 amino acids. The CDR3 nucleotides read TGTGCCACCAGCAGAGATGCCTCCTACGAGCAGTACTTC. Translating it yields CATSRDASYEQYF. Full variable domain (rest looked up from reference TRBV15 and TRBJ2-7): DAMVIQNPRYQVTQFGKPVTLSCSQTLNHNVMYWYQQKSSQAPKLLFHYYDKDFNNEADTPDNFQSRRPNTSFCFLDIRSPGLGDTAMYLCATSRDASYEQYFGPGTRLTVT.